This T cell receptor beta chain was captured by sequencing in a study of identical twins. TCRdb itself ran the 5' RACE reads through MiXCR, one entry per CDR3 protein. Of 450,000 to 650,000 distinct CDR3 sequences listed, roughly 15% are singletons. V lost 2 bases to trimming and J lost 6 bases, with 20 bases between them. The CDR3 sequence is 17 residues long. In addition, the sample was reused for a study of yellow fever vaccine responses in identical twins.

V usage is TRBV12-3 or TRBV12-4 and J usage is TRBJ2-1, with D unclear. The sequence was obtained from a woman aged 18-29 years in good health. The specimen sequenced was CD4+ T cells sorted from blood. In nucleotides, the CDR3 is TGTGCCAGCAGTTTAATGCTCGTAGGGATTTTTTCCAATGAGCAGTTCTTC. It codes for CASSLMLVGIFSNEQFF.